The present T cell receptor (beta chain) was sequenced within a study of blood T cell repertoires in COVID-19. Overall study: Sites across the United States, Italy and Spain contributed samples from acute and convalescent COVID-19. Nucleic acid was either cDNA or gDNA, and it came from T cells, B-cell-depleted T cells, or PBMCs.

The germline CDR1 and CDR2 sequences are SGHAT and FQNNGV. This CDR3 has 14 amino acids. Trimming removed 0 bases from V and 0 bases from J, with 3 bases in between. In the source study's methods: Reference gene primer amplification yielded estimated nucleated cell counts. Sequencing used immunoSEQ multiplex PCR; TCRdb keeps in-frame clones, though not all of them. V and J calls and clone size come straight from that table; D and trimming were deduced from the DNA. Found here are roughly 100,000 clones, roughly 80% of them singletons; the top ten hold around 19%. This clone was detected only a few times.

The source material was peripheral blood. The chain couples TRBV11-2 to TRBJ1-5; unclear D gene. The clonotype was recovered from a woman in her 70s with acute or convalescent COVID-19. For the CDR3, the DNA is TGTGCCAGCAGCTTAGACCTTAGCAATCAGCCCCAGCATTTT. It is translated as CASSLDLSNQPQHF.